Shown below are 30 T cell receptor beta chains from a single sample sequenced in a study of T cell responses to AZD1222 COVID-19 vaccine. Only in-frame clones appear in the TCRdb table, and some are missing; sequencing was by immunoSEQ multiplex PCR. The repertoire holds about 150,000 clones, with around 91% as singletons. The input for sequencing was peripheral blood, taken on day 0 of AZD1222 vaccination. All receptors come from an adult in good health.

The gene calls are TRBV5-1 and TRBJ1-5; TRBD1 aligns across 11 bases. V lost 4 bases and J lost 2; bases outside the gene matches: 5. The CDR3 runs 16 residues. The germline V gene has CDR1 SGHRS and CDR2 YFSETQ. The CDR3 DNA reads as TGCGCCAGCAGCCTGGGACAGGGGGTAGGCAATCAGCCCCAGCATTTT. Residues: CASSLGQGVGNQPQHF.

This chain links TRBV3-1 (or the pseudogene TRBV3-2) with TRBJ1-1; D is possibly TRBD1 (6 bases). The CDR3 is 14 amino acids. Trimming cost V 3 bases and J 2 bases, with 10 bases left between them. The germline V gene encodes CDR1 LGHDT and CDR2 YNNKEL (reference sequence). The CDR3 sequence: CASSQIQGNTEAFF. The CDR3 DNA follows: TGTGCCAGCAGCCAGATACAGGGAAACACTGAAGCTTTCTTT.

This chain joins TRBV27 and TRBJ2-6; possibly TRBD2 for D (5 bases). The V end was cut by 7 bases, the J end by 0 bases, with 19 bases between. Germline V CDR1 and CDR2: MNHEY, SMNVEV (reference sequence). The length of the CDR3 is 18 residues. CDR3 in amino acids: CASTLRGGLLSGANVLTF. The CDR3 DNA reads TGTGCCAGCACCCTAAGAGGAGGATTACTCTCTGGGGCCAACGTCCTGACTTTC.

This clone was picked up one time. The J gene is TRBJ2-5, the V gene TRBV10-1; 13 bases are shared with TRBD2. The CDR3 has 18 residues. Germline V CDR1 and CDR2: WNHNN, SYGVQD (reference sequence). With V trimmed by 7 bases and J by 0 bases, 11 bases remained unmatched. This chain's CDR3 is CASNPTGLAGSNQETQYF. In nucleotides, the CDR3 is TGCGCCAGCAACCCCACGGGACTAGCGGGGTCGAACCAAGAGACCCAGTACTTC.

This chain connects TRBV7-9 to TRBJ1-2, with unresolved D. CDR3 length equals 16 residues. The ends were cut back, 1 base at V and 3 bases at J, with 15 bases in the middle. Germline-derived CDR1 and CDR2 are SEHNR and FQNEAQ (reference sequence). CDR3 DNA sequence: TGTGCCAGCAGCTTAGGTGACACCAGACTGCACTATGGCTACACCTTC. Amino acid sequence: CASSLGDTRLHYGYTF.

The V gene is TRBV3-1 (or the pseudogene TRBV3-2), the J gene TRBJ1-5; D ambiguous. V was trimmed by 3 bases and J by 2 bases, leaving 11 bases between them. CDR3 length equals 15 residues. The V gene's germline CDR1 is LGHDT and CDR2 YNNKEL (reference sequence). The CDR3 region is CASSQTGSGNQPQHF. The CDR3 DNA sequence: TGTGCCAGCAGCCAGACCGGGTCGGGCAATCAGCCCCAGCATTTT.

This clone appeared once. V is TRBV4-2 and J is TRBJ2-3; D not resolved. The CDR3 is made up of 13 amino acids. V dropped 0 bases and J dropped 7 bases, with 8 bases sitting between them. Germline loops: CDR1 LGHNA, CDR2 YNFKEQ. CDR3 sequence (DNA): TGTGCCAGCAGCCAAGATACCCCCCATACGCAGTATTTT. Protein: CASSQDTPHTQYF.

The J gene is TRBJ1-4, the V gene TRBV5-1, with TRBD1 matching over 9 bases. The length of the CDR3 is 14 residues. CDR1 and CDR2 (germline): SGHRS, YFSETQ. V lost 3 bases to trimming and J lost 6 bases; unmatched junction nucleotides: 3. The CDR3 region has the DNA TGCGCCAGCAGCTGGGGGGACAGGGATGAAAAACTGTTTTTT. The encoded protein is CASSWGDRDEKLFF.

This chain joins TRBV30 and TRBJ1-5, with a possible D match to TRBD1 (5 bases). V was trimmed by 0 bases and J by 2 bases, leaving 17 bases between them. Per germline, CDR1 GTSNPN and CDR2 SVGIG (reference sequence). This CDR3 is 17 amino acids long. The CDR3: CAWSVKGAEGGNQPQHF. The CDR3 nucleotides read TGTGCCTGGAGTGTAAAAGGGGCAGAGGGAGGCAATCAGCCCCAGCATTTT.

This sequence joins TRBV4-3 and TRBJ2-2, with D possibly called TRBD1 or TRBD2 (5 bases each). CDR3 size: 17 residues. In germline, CDR1 is LGHNA, CDR2 YSLEER. With 2 bases removed from V and 4 bases from J, the gap between germline ends came to 17 bases. CDR3: CASSQLSGIGVTGELFF. The DNA of the CDR3 is TGCGCCAGCAGCCAACTATCAGGGATCGGGGTCACCGGGGAGCTGTTTTTT.

The chain uses TRBV4-1 and TRBJ2-1; a possible D gene is TRBD2 (5 bases). V lost 4 bases to trimming and J lost 6 bases, with 13 bases between them. The CDR3 extends over 14 amino acids. Germline V gene data show CDR1 as MGHRA and CDR2 as YSYEKL. For the CDR3, the DNA is TGCGCCAGCAGCCGCAGCCCAGAGGGCAATGAGCAGTTCTTC. It specifies CASSRSPEGNEQFF.

This clone has only one observation. This rearrangement joins TRBV19 to TRBJ1-5; D might be TRBD1 (6 bases). Trimming shortened V by 5 bases and J by 6 bases, and 20 bases separated the two germline ends. Per germline, CDR1 LNHDA and CDR2 SQIVND (reference sequence). The CDR3 is made up of 16 amino acids. CDR3 amino acids: CASSPTYRVRGQPQHF. Written as DNA, the CDR3 is TGTGCCAGTAGTCCGACCTACAGGGTCCGTGGTCAGCCCCAGCATTTT.

The V call is TRBV6-5, the J call TRBJ1-6; no clear D. V was cut by 3 bases and J by 5 bases, with 14 bases left in between. The CDR3 is 16 residues long. Looked up from germline, CDR1 is MNHEY and CDR2 is SVGAGI. The CDR3 DNA follows: TGTGCCAGCAGTTATTCCCCCGGAGGGAATAATTCACCCCTCCACTTT. Amino acid sequence: CASSYSPGGNNSPLHF.

The rearrangement links TRBV7-6 to TRBJ1-1, with D perhaps TRBD1 (5 bases). The V gene lost 3 bases and the J gene lost 7 bases, with 12 bases spanning the gap. CDR1 SGHVS and CDR2 FNYEAQ come from the germline V gene. The CDR3 consists of 13 residues. The CDR3 loop is CASSFPGGGEAFF. The CDR3 DNA follows: TGTGCCAGCAGCTTCCCGGGCGGGGGTGAAGCTTTCTTT.

This chain links TRBV6-5 with TRBJ1-4; D perhaps matches TRBD1 (5 bases). The CDR3 is 15 amino acids. Trimming stripped 10 bases from V and 8 bases from J, with 23 bases between. Germline CDR1 MNHEY, CDR2 SVGAGI. The CDR3 loop reads CATREFGAGSEKLFF. CDR3 sequence (DNA): TGTGCCACCCGGGAGTTCGGGGCGGGGAGCGAAAAACTGTTTTTT.

Only one count was recorded for this clone. This sequence joins TRBV7-3 and TRBJ2-1, with 7 bases lining up with TRBD1. Germline V lookup: CDR1 SGHTA, CDR2 FQGTGA. Trimming at V came to 1 base and at J to 7 bases, leaving 4 bases not matched to a gene. The CDR3 has 14 residues. CDR3 residues: CASSLNTGENEQFF. DNA for the CDR3: TGTGCCAGCAGCTTAAACACAGGGGAAAATGAGCAGTTCTTC. The full variable domain, in which reference TRBV7-3 and TRBJ2-1 provide the parts outside the CDR3, is GAGVSQTPSNKVTEKGKYVELRCDPISGHTALYWYRQSLGQGPEFLIYFQGTGAADDSGLPNDRFFAVRPEGSVSTLKIQRTERGDSAVYLCASSLNTGENEQFFGPGTRLTVL.

The rearrangement joins TRBV12-3 or TRBV12-4 to TRBJ2-3; D gene ambiguous. The CDR3 contains 12 residues. V gave up 3 bases and J gave up 0 bases, with 1 base separating them. The CDR3 sequence is CASSFSTDTQYF. The CDR3 DNA sequence: TGTGCCAGCAGTTTTAGCACAGATACGCAGTATTTT.

The gene calls are TRBV4-1 and TRBJ1-4, with 7 positions matching TRBD1. Germline V gene sequence: CDR1 MGHRA, CDR2 YSYEKL. This CDR3 comprises 14 residues. Germline trimming cut 1 base from V and 14 bases from J; bases unmatched to any gene: 10. This chain's CDR3 is CASSQVSRQQGLFF. CDR3 in DNA: TGCGCCAGCAGCCAAGTAAGCCGCCAACAGGGGCTGTTTTTT.

This sequence joins TRBV12-3 or TRBV12-4 and TRBJ2-3, with D perhaps TRBD1 (5 bases). V lost 5 bases, J lost 4 bases, and 10 bases lay in between. The CDR3 is 13 residues long. The CDR3 DNA sequence: TGTGCCAGCAGTATCAGGGCCCCAGATACGCAGTATTTT. Its translation: CASSIRAPDTQYF.

The chain has TRBV6-5 and TRBJ1-1; 8 nucleotides align to TRBD1. This CDR3 has 13 amino acids. Germline values: CDR1 MNHEY, CDR2 SVGAGI. The CDR3 protein is CETRQGMNTEAFF. The DNA of the CDR3 is TGTGAAACTCGACAGGGGATGAACACTGAAGCTTTCTTT.

This rearrangement joins TRBV24-1 to TRBJ2-2, with D unresolved. With 4 bases removed from V and 8 bases from J, the gap between germline ends came to 10 bases. Germline V gene lookup returns CDR1 KGHDR and CDR2 SFDVKD. This CDR3 has 13 residues. CDR3 coding DNA: TGTGCCACCAGTGACTCTCTGTCGGGGGAGCTGTTTTTT. Protein sequence: CATSDSLSGELFF.

This chain uses TRBV6-5 with TRBJ1-2; D call uncertain. CDR1 and CDR2 (germline): MNHEY, SVGAGI. This CDR3 spans 10 amino acids. V lost 4 bases and J lost 8, with 5 bases in between. DNA for the CDR3: TGTGCCAGCAGTTTCGGCGGCTACACCTTC. It is translated as CASSFGGYTF.

The chain uses TRBV27 and TRBJ1-5, with D hard to call. The CDR3 spans 19 residues. The V end lost 5 bases, the J end lost 3 bases, and 26 bases lay between the germline ends. Germline-derived CDR1 and CDR2 are MNHEY and SMNVEV (reference sequence). CDR3 DNA: TGTGCCAGCAGTATACAATTCGACGCGCTATCTGCCTACAATCAGCCCCAGCATTTT. Its protein is CASSIQFDALSAYNQPQHF.

The J gene is TRBJ2-7, the V gene TRBV7-2; D might be TRBD1 (6 bases). V was cut by 5 bases and J by 4 bases, with 15 bases left in between. This CDR3 is built from 14 residues. Germline loops: CDR1 SGHTA, CDR2 FQGNSA. In nucleotides, the CDR3 is TGTGCCAGCAGCGCCGACAGGCTCCGGTACGAGCAGTACTTC. Protein: CASSADRLRYEQYF.

The genes are TRBV2 and TRBJ2-3; D perhaps matches TRBD1 (6 bases). In germline, CDR1 is SNHLY, CDR2 FYNNEI. V lost 3 bases and J 3 bases, leaving 13 bases between the germline ends. The CDR3 is 15 residues long. CDR3 residues: CASSDPGVLTDTQYF. CDR3 in DNA: TGTGCCAGCAGTGATCCAGGGGTCTTAACAGATACGCAGTATTTT.

This chain uses TRBV27 with TRBJ1-2; 9 positions agree with TRBD1. Trimming at V came to 5 bases and at J to 7 bases, leaving 17 bases not matched to a gene. The germline gives CDR1 MNHEY, CDR2 SMNVEV (reference sequence). The CDR3 consists of 17 residues. This CDR3 is CASSHLKGQGFFSGYTF. The CDR3 nucleotides read TGTGCCAGCAGTCACCTTAAGGGACAGGGTTTCTTCTCTGGCTACACCTTC.

The V call is TRBV27, the J call TRBJ2-2; D might be TRBD2 (6 bases). CDR3 length: 16 residues. CDR1 is MNHEY, CDR2 SMNVEV, per germline (reference sequence). Trimming took 3 bases from V and 1 from J, leaving 12 bases between them. DNA for the CDR3: TGTGCCAGCAGTTTTTCGCTGCGGGGGAACACCGGGGAGCTGTTTTTT. Its protein is CASSFSLRGNTGELFF.

The chain is built from TRBV5-1 and TRBJ2-3; 11 bases line up with TRBD1. Germline CDR1 reads SGHRS; CDR2 reads YFSETQ. Trimming took 1 base from V and 5 from J; bases not matched to a gene: 6. The CDR3 totals 16 residues. CDR3 sequence: CASSLMGQGVKDTQYF. The DNA for the CDR3 is TGCGCCAGCAGCTTGATGGGACAGGGGGTGAAAGATACGCAGTATTTT.

The chain joins TRBV7-9 to TRBJ2-3; D is unresolved. V shed 1 base and J shed 2 bases, with 7 bases lying between them. Germline CDR1 reads SEHNR; CDR2 reads FQNEAQ (reference sequence). The CDR3 spans 14 residues. This CDR3 reads CASSLGLDTDTQYF. The CDR3, as DNA: TGTGCCAGCAGCTTAGGTTTAGACACAGATACGCAGTATTTT.

This clone was recorded a few times. V gene TRBV5-4 combines with J gene TRBJ1-6; possible D gene TRBD1, 6 bases. This CDR3 has 15 amino acids. In germline, CDR1 is SGHNT, CDR2 YYREEE (reference sequence). The V and J ends lost 3 bases and 10 bases respectively, with 17 bases between them. Written as DNA, the CDR3 is TGTGCCAGCAGCTGGCAACAGGGTAACGTATCACCCCTCCACTTT. Its translation: CASSWQQGNVSPLHF.